This is a list of T cell receptor beta chains from one sample in a study of control samples from healthy donors and cancer patients. Produced via immunoSEQ multiplex PCR; TCRdb's table is partial and in-frame only. The table lists approximately 160,000 clones, around nine tenths of them singletons. Specimen: blood. These receptors all come from a woman aged 30 to 39 in good health. Both conserved end residues are part of each CDR3. The D gene is left open where the match is weak. Clone size appears in some rows only: once, few, many, or a class for an expanded clone.

>-|TRBV27|-|TRBJ2-2
TGTGCCAGCAGTTTATTGGGCGGGGAGCTGTTTTTT
CASSLLGGELFF
>-|TRBV15|TRBD1|TRBJ2-5
TGTGCCACCGCAGGCAACAGGGGATTAGAGACCCAGTACTTC
CATAGNRGLETQYF
>-|TRBV7-9|-|TRBJ2-5
TGTGCCAGCAGCCGACAGGGAGGAGAGACCCAGTACTTC
CASSRQGGETQYF
>-|TRBV27|-|TRBJ2-3
TGTGCCAGCAGTTTAGTCGTGGGCACAGATACGCAGTATTTT
CASSLVVGTDTQYF
>-|TRBV14|TRBD1|TRBJ1-1
TGTGCCAGCAGCCACCTTACGGGAGGACAGGGGACCACTGAAGCTTTCTTT
CASSHLTGGQGTTEAFF
>-|TRBV6-5|-|TRBJ2-3
TGTGCCAGTCACAACGGGGGAACGCAGTATTTT
CASHNGGTQYF
>-|TRBV6-5|-|TRBJ2-3
TGTGCCAGCAGTTACCGAGATACGCAGTATTTT
CASSYRDTQYF
>-|TRBV19|-|TRBJ1-5
TGTGCCAGTAGCCCGGGACACCATAGCAATCAGCCCCAGCATTTT
CASSPGHHSNQPQHF
>once|TRBV25-1|-|TRBJ1-1
TGTGCCAGCAGTGAATATATAGGGGAAACTGAAGCTTTCTTT
CASSEYIGETEAFF
>-|TRBV6-2/TRBV6-3|TRBD1|TRBJ2-6
TGTGCCAGCAGTTACACCCGGACAGGGACTGGGGCCAACGTCCTGACTTTC
CASSYTRTGTGANVLTF
>-|TRBV7-3|TRBD2|TRBJ2-1
TGTGCCAGCAGCTTAGGGGTGGGCGGGAGCGGTTCCTACAATGAGCAGTTCTTC
CASSLGVGGSGSYNEQFF
>-|TRBV2|-|TRBJ2-7
TGTGCCAGCAGTGCGGCCCGACGGGACGAGCAGTACTTC
CASSAARRDEQYF
>-|TRBV28|-|TRBJ1-1
TGTGCCAGCAGCCTCGGTAGGGGAGGGAGGGCTTTCTTT
CASSLGRGGRAFF
>-|TRBV5-6|-|TRBJ1-5
TGTGCCAGCAGCCGTATGGAAGATAGCAATCAGCCCCAGCATTTT
CASSRMEDSNQPQHF
>-|TRBV27|-|TRBJ2-1
TGTGCCAGCAGTTTATTGAACCGGGAGCGTCAGTTCTTC
CASSLLNRERQFF
>-|TRBV6-2/TRBV6-3|TRBD2|TRBJ2-5
TGTGCCAGCAGTAGGGGACTAGCGGGAGTTTCTGAGACCCAGTACTTC
CASSRGLAGVSETQYF
>-|TRBV11-2|-|TRBJ2-7
TGTGCCAGCAGCCCCGCGAGCGGTGGGATCTCCTACGAGCAGTACTTC
CASSPASGGISYEQYF
>-|TRBV6-2/TRBV6-3|TRBD1|TRBJ1-5
TGTGCCAGCAGTTCTCGCCGATCGGACAGGGAATCACGGCAGCCCCAGCATTTT
CASSSRRSDRESRQPQHF
>-|TRBV30|TRBD2|TRBJ2-2
TGTGCCTGGGGGGGACTAGCGGGAATCGGCGGGGAGCTGTTTTTT
CAWGGLAGIGGELFF
>-|TRBV5-1|-|TRBJ2-3
TGCGCCAGCAGCTTGGTACCGAGAACCACAGATACGCAGTATTTT
CASSLVPRTTDTQYF
>-|TRBV5-6|-|TRBJ1-5
TGTGCCAGCAGCTTGGGGGGGAGCAAGCCCCAGCATTTT
CASSLGGSKPQHF
>-|TRBV28|TRBD2|TRBJ2-1
TGTGCCAGCATATCAAGCGGGAGCCACAATGAGCAGTTCTTC
CASISSGSHNEQFF
>-|TRBV5-4|-|TRBJ2-5
TGTGCCAGCGGAAAAGAGACCCAGTACTTC
CASGKETQYF
>-|TRBV14|TRBD2|TRBJ2-1
TGTGCCAGCAGCCGGCTAGCGGGAGAGGAAAATGAGCAGTTCTTC
CASSRLAGEENEQFF
>-|TRBV7-2|-|TRBJ1-1
TGTGCCAGCAGCTTATGGTGGGCAGGGGACACTGAAGCTTTCTTT
CASSLWWAGDTEAFF
>-|TRBV29-1|-|TRBJ1-1
TGCAGCGTTGAGGGACTACCCACTGAAGCTTTCTTT
CSVEGLPTEAFF
>-|TRBV9|-|TRBJ2-7
TGTGCCAGCAGCCGAGACCGAGGCTACGAGCAGTACTTC
CASSRDRGYEQYF
>-|TRBV4-1|-|TRBJ1-2
TGCGCCAGCAGCCAAGAGACTGGGTACTATGGCTACACCTTC
CASSQETGYYGYTF
>once|TRBV20-1|-|TRBJ1-2
-
CSASMFGVGSYGHTF
>-|TRBV20-1|-|TRBJ1-4
TGCAGTGCCATGCTCGGTGGTGAACTGTTTTTT
CSAMLGGELFF